The next 13 T cell receptor beta chains were all read from a single sample in a study of blood T cells in healthy people across ages. A second PCR, run for about 7 to 11 cycles, used a sample-barcoded 5' primer plus a J-beta primer mix. Each CDR3 protein is one row after TCRdb ran MiXCR on the 5' RACE reads. This sample has about 930,000 distinct CDR3 sequences, with almost 30% found just once. This sample also appeared in a second study, on T cells of mothers and their children.

Specimen: blood. The receptors come from a woman between 40 and 50 years old in good health.

This clonotype was observed many times. The rearrangement joins TRBV20-1 to TRBJ2-5, with a weak D call TRBD1 (6 bases). The CDR3 sequence is 12 residues long. Germline V gene sequence: CDR1 DFQATT, CDR2 SNEGSKA (reference sequence). CDR3 nucleotide sequence: TGCAGCCCTAGGACAGCTCAAGAGACCCAGTACTTC. Its protein is CSPRTAQETQYF.

Written as DNA, the CDR3 is TGCAGCGTACGGACAGCATCTGAAGCTTTCTTT. Translation: CSVRTASEAFF. V usage is TRBV29-1 and J usage is TRBJ1-1, with D possibly TRBD1 on 6 matching bases. Germline values: CDR1 SQVTM, CDR2 ANQGSEA. This CDR3 comprises 11 residues. The V end lost 6 bases, the J end lost 6 bases, and 11 bases lay between the germline ends.

This clonotype was recorded many times. The genes are TRBV5-1 and TRBJ1-3, with a possible D match to TRBD1 (6 bases). The CDR3 spans 18 residues. V lost 0 bases to trimming and J lost 0 bases, with 16 bases between them. Germline CDR1 SGHRS, CDR2 YFSETQ. CDR3 in amino acids: CASSLDITGRLSGNTIYF. The CDR3 DNA sequence: TGCGCCAGCAGCTTGGATATCACAGGGCGCCTCTCTGGAAACACCATATATTTT. Full variable domain (rest looked up from reference TRBV5-1 and TRBJ1-3): KAGVTQTPRYLIKTRGQQVTLSCSPISGHRSVSWYQQTPGQGLQFLFEYFSETQRNKGNFPGRFSGRQFSNSRSEMNVSTLELGDSALYLCASSLDITGRLSGNTIYFGEGSWLTVV.

This clonotype was detected a few times. The chain carries TRBV7-2 and TRBJ2-7; 8 nucleotides match TRBD1. There are 15 residues in the CDR3. Trimming took 2 bases from V and 2 from J; bases not matched to a gene: 5. CDR1 and CDR2 (germline): SGHTA, FQGNSA. The CDR3 sequence: CASSLMDRVTYEQYF. The CDR3 DNA follows: TGTGCCAGCAGCTTAATGGACAGGGTAACCTACGAGCAGTACTTC.

This clonotype was detected a few times. One end of the junction does not line up with germline, which may come from a read error. This sequence joins TRBV27 and TRBJ1-5, with TRBD1 as a possible D gene (5 bases). CDR3 size: 13 residues. From germline, CDR1 is MNHEY and CDR2 SMNVEV (reference sequence). CDR3 bases: TGTGCCAGCAGACGGGGGAGCAATCGGCCCCAGCATTTT. Translated: CASRRGSNRPQHF.

This chain uses TRBV5-5 with TRBJ1-1; D is unresolved. V was clipped by 4 bases and J by 6 bases, with 13 bases between them. Germline V lookup: CDR1 SGHKS, CDR2 YYEKEE (reference sequence). The CDR3 contains 13 residues. CDR3 protein: CASSPNDVAEAFF. In DNA, the CDR3 is TGTGCCAGCAGCCCGAACGATGTCGCTGAAGCTTTCTTT.

This chain connects TRBV7-2 to TRBJ2-3; TRBD2 is a possible D gene (7 bases). The CDR3 loop spans 14 amino acids. Trimming took off 9 bases at V and 2 bases at J, with 15 bases between the two ends. Germline CDR1 is SGHTA and CDR2 is FQGNSA. The CDR3 DNA follows: TGTGCCAGTACCTGCGGGGGCCCCACAGATACGCAGTATTTT. Encoded protein: CASTCGGPTDTQYF.

The rearrangement links TRBV7-2 to TRBJ1-2; 7 bases are shared with TRBD1. CDR3 length equals 15 residues. V trimming: 3 bases; J trimming: 2 bases; junction bases outside the gene matches: 6. CDR1 is SGHTA and CDR2 is FQGNSA in the germline V gene. The CDR3 region is CASSFPEGQNYGYTF. DNA for the CDR3: TGTGCCAGCAGCTTTCCTGAGGGACAGAACTATGGCTACACCTTC.

Comments on this clonotype: It may be a read error: a sequence one base away is much more abundant. V gene TRBV20-1 combines with J gene TRBJ2-5; D unresolved. From germline, CDR1 is DFQATT and CDR2 SNEGSKA (reference sequence). This CDR3 comprises 11 residues. This CDR3 reads CGARDTNTQYF. The DNA of the CDR3 is TGCGGTGCTAGAGACACTAATACCCAGTACTTC.

The rearrangement joins TRBV7-9 to TRBJ2-3; D gene unclear. CDR3 length: 12 amino acids. Trimming stripped 6 bases from V and 2 bases from J, with 6 bases between. Germline loops: CDR1 SEHNR, CDR2 FQNEAQ (reference sequence). For the CDR3, the DNA is TGTGCCAGCAGGGGCGACACAGATACGCAGTATTTT. Protein sequence: CASRGDTDTQYF.

This clonotype has at least ten counts. CDR3 DNA: TGTGCCAGCAGTGAAACAGGGGACTATGGCTACACCTTC. Protein sequence: CASSETGDYGYTF. The rearrangement links TRBV6-2 or TRBV6-3 to TRBJ1-2; TRBD1 matches 7 bases. The CDR3 spans 13 residues. Germline CDR1 MNHEY, CDR2 SVGEGT. Trimming took 5 bases from V and 3 from J; bases not matched to a gene: 3.

The gene calls are TRBV29-1 and TRBJ1-5; TRBD1 agrees at 7 bases. Germline loops: CDR1 SQVTM, CDR2 ANQGSEA. The CDR3 totals 13 residues. V shed 6 bases and J 5 bases; nucleotides not matched to a gene: 7. The CDR3 spells CSVTTGIHQPQHF. The CDR3 region has the DNA TGCAGCGTAACGACAGGGATCCATCAGCCCCAGCATTTT.

This clonotype was detected a few times. This chain connects TRBV7-8 to TRBJ1-2, with TRBD1 as a possible D gene (5 bases). The germline CDR1 and CDR2 sequences are SGHVS and FQNEAQ. V lost 9 bases, J lost 1 base, and 6 bases lay in between. The CDR3 contains 11 residues. DNA of the CDR3: TGTGCCAGTGACAGTAACTATGGCTACACCTTC. It is translated as CASDSNYGYTF. Filled out from reference TRBV7-8 and TRBJ1-2, the complete variable domain reads GAGVSQSPRYKVAKRGQDVALRCDPISGHVSLFWYQQALGQGPEFLTYFQNEAQLDKSGLPSDRFFAERPEGSVSTLKIQRTQQEDSAVYLCASDSNYGYTFGSGTRLTVV.